This T cell receptor (beta chain) was sequenced for a study of blood T cell repertoires in COVID-19. Study-wide background: Sites across the United States, Italy and Spain contributed samples from acute and convalescent COVID-19. PBMCs, B-cell-depleted T cells, or T cells provided the cDNA or gDNA that made up the material.

Trimming took 4 bases from V and 3 from J, leaving 12 bases between them. This CDR3 comprises 14 residues. CDR1 is SEHNR and CDR2 is FQNEAQ in the germline V gene (reference sequence). Sequencing was performed with immunoSEQ multiplex PCR; in TCRdb, only in-frame clones are kept and a portion is missing. Here the sample spans tens of thousands of clones, around 87% being singletons. The chain is built from TRBV7-9 and TRBJ1-1; D perhaps matches TRBD1 (5 bases). Sequencing was carried out using peripheral blood. The receptor comes from a human donor in a cohort sampled during active COVID-19. The CDR3 loop reads CASSSLGGDTEAFF. The CDR3 DNA follows: TGTGCCAGCAGCTCGCTGGGGGGAGACACTGAAGCTTTCTTT. Full variable domain (remainder filled in from reference TRBV7-9 and TRBJ1-1): DTGVSQNPRHKITKRGQNVTFRCDPISEHNRLYWYRQTLGQGPEFLTYFQNEAQLEKSRLLSDRFSAERPKGSFSTLEIQRTEQGDSAMYLCASSSLGGDTEAFFGQGTRLTVV.